Given below is one T cell receptor (beta chain) in context. It has no known antigen specificity. No per-base quality is available; no much larger clone lies one base away. Ficoll-Paque density gradient centrifugation was used to isolate PBMCs. These data are taken from a study of T-cell memory formation after mild COVID-19 (TCRdb year 2021). Turning to the overall study: TCR sequence clusters from the two donors were largely donor specific. In a couple of donors, T-cell clones that expanded and contracted after mild COVID-19 were tracked by sequencing TCRalpha and TCRbeta repertoires over time. The cohort was made up of two young adult volunteers, one female and one male, who were previously healthy.

The full study reports these points: The second-wave clones that peaked on day 37 were not confirmed to be SARS-CoV-2 specific. Some responding clones were detected in pre-infection memory, suggesting pre-existing cross-reactive memory T cells joined the SARS-CoV-2 response. Clones contracting from day 15 to 85 had balanced CD4/CD8 phenotypes, while a second wave expanding from day 15 to 37 was biased towards CD4+. Contracting CD4+ clones were located mainly in the CM and EM memory subsets, whereas CD8+ clones were found to be enriched in EMRA. The study covered only a couple of mild cases, and larger cohorts including severe cases with pre-infection samples were considered necessary.

Sequencing instrument: Illumina NovaSeq 6000. cDNA libraries for TCRalpha and TCRbeta were prepared by 5'RACE using constant-segment primers, with sample barcodes and unique molecular identifiers added. RNA was extracted from every sample with Trizol reagent. Amplification of the libraries took two PCR steps, and the second step added a second sample barcode plus Illumina TruSeq adapters. Libraries were sequenced on an Illumina NovaSeq with 2 x 150 bp paired-end reads. The original methods were these. With migec v1.2.7, reads were demultiplexed and then collapsed into UMI-guided consensus sequences. Using mixcr v2.1.11, the UMI consensuses were aligned to TRA and TRB V and J templates and assembled into clonotypes. A clonotype was counted as expanded or contracted only when both edgeR and NoisET called the clonotype significant, with the noise models trained on biological replicates. For edgeR calls, a false discovery rate-adjusted p below 0.01 and a log2 fold-change threshold of 1 were applied. As an exploratory analysis of dynamics, PCA with hierarchical clustering was applied to max-normalized trajectories of the 1000 most abundant clonotypes. Each responding clone was given a CD4 or CD8 phenotype based on the CD4+ and CD8+ repertoires, which had been sequenced separately. Using fastp trimming at Q25 and MiXCR clonotype assembly, TCRdb reanalyzed the public sequencing data and kept in-frame beta chains. Rows matching on CDR3 protein sequence are summarized as one entry with the most common DNA and genes. These V and J calls rely on TCRdb rather than the paper's analysis. The sample table records over 350,000 distinct CDR3 sequences; 20% to 25% of these occur just once. The ten largest clones represent roughly 8.7% of the sample.

This TCR came from an adult woman who had mild COVID-19 (a few samples of this study predate the infection). The sample titles of this study are shuffled in the database, so cell type and time point are left out; the donor was told from shared clones. Sequenced material: PBMCs or a T cell subset sorted from them (not recorded which).

CDR3 reads: CASSLEASRFTGELFF. The DNA is as follows: TGCGCCAGCAGCTTGGAAGCTAGCAGGTTCACCGGGGAGCTGTTTTTT. The V and J genes are TRBV5-1 and TRBJ2-2; a tentative D call is TRBD2 (5 bases match). From its cysteine to its phenylalanine, the CDR3 spans 16 amino acids. The sequence is cut down to CDR3 DNA, 48 bases in frame from base 1. Trimming costs V 0 bases and J 4 bases, and their ends lie 13 bases apart. Looking up the germline V gene yields CDR1 SGHRS and CDR2 YFSETQ.